The 15 T cell receptor beta chains below all came from one sample that was sequenced in a study of blood T cell repertoires in COVID-19. Clones were read by immunoSEQ multiplex PCR, and TCRdb kept only the in-frame ones, dropping some. The repertoire consists of more than 60,000 clones, with more than 75% occurring once and the leading ten covering 10%. Specimen: PBMCs or T cells enriched from blood (not recorded which). The receptors here all came from a woman aged 40 to 55 who had recovered from COVID-19.

V and J are TRBV11-2 and TRBJ2-2; TRBD1 agrees at 7 bases. The CDR3 extends over 13 amino acids. J lost 8 bases, V lost 8 bases, and 8 bases had no gene match. CDR1 SGHAT and CDR2 FQNNGV come from the germline V gene. Written as DNA, the CDR3 is TGTGCCAGCTTCGGTGAGGGGGCAGGGGAGCTGTTTTTT. It yields the protein CASFGEGAGELFF.

J is TRBJ2-1 and V is TRBV5-8; weak D call: TRBD2 (5 bases). V lost 1 base and J 4 bases, leaving 12 bases between the germline ends. This CDR3 has 15 residues. Germline CDR1 and CDR2: SGHTS and YDEGEE. In DNA form, the CDR3 reads TGTGCCAGCAGCTTGCGGCCGGGAACGTACAATGAGCAGTTCTTC. Residues: CASSLRPGTYNEQFF.

This rearrangement joins TRBV7-2 to TRBJ2-3; TRBD2 matches at 7 bases. With V trimmed by 2 bases and J by 2 bases, 7 bases remained unmatched. The CDR3 has 16 amino acids. From germline, CDR1 is SGHTA and CDR2 FQGNSA. The CDR3, as DNA: TGTGCCAGCAGCTTAAATCAAGCGGGGATCACAGATACGCAGTATTTT. It codes for CASSLNQAGITDTQYF. The entire variable domain, with the rest obtained from reference TRBV7-2 and TRBJ2-3, is as follows: GAGVSQSPSNKVTEKGKDVELRCDPISGHTALYWYRQSLGQGLEFLIYFQGNSAPDKSGLPSDRFSAERTGGSVSTLTIQRTQQEDSAVYLCASSLNQAGITDTQYFGPGTRLTVL.

The chain is built from TRBV7-2 and TRBJ2-1; TRBD1 is a possible D gene (6 bases). The CDR3 is 18 amino acids. Germline V CDR1 and CDR2: SGHTA, FQGNSA. V gave up 4 bases and J gave up 0 bases, with 19 bases separating them. DNA of the CDR3: TGTGCCAGCAGCTCTAAACGTAGAAGGGGGATCTCCTACAATGAGCAGTTCTTC. Its protein is CASSSKRRRGISYNEQFF.

The genes are TRBV11-3 and TRBJ2-1; no firm D call. CDR1 and CDR2 (germline): SGHNT, YENEEA. Deletions cut 4 bases from V and 0 bases from J, with 10 bases between. CDR3 size: 15 residues. This CDR3 reads CASSSDFNSYNEQFF. DNA of the CDR3: TGTGCCAGCAGCTCCGACTTCAACTCCTACAATGAGCAGTTCTTC.

The CDR3 DNA reads TGTGCCAGTAGTATAGAAAGGGGGCGCCTGTATTTT. As protein: CASSIERGRLYF. This rearrangement joins TRBV19 to TRBJ2-3; 7 nucleotides align to TRBD1. With 0 bases clipped from V and 14 bases from J, the junction kept 5 bases outside the gene matches. This CDR3 comprises 12 residues. Germline V gene sequence: CDR1 LNHDA, CDR2 SQIVND (reference sequence).

The CDR3 sequence is CASSLIWTGGSEAFF. CDR3 nucleotides: TGTGCCAGCAGTTTAATTTGGACAGGGGGGTCTGAAGCTTTCTTT. The chain carries TRBV27 and TRBJ1-1; 10 nucleotides match TRBD1. J gave up 6 bases and V 2 bases, and 6 bases lay outside the gene matches. Germline V gene lookup returns CDR1 MNHEY and CDR2 SMNVEV (reference sequence). This CDR3 is built from 15 residues.

This clone was recorded once. The genes are TRBV3-1 (or the pseudogene TRBV3-2) and TRBJ1-2, with 8 bases that match TRBD1. This CDR3 region has 16 residues. The J segment lost 1 base and the V segment lost 3 bases, leaving 7 bases of the junction unmatched. Per germline, CDR1 LGHDT and CDR2 YNNKEL (reference sequence). This CDR3 is CASSHLGGQDNYGYTF. The CDR3 DNA follows: TGTGCCAGCAGCCACCTTGGGGGACAGGATAACTATGGCTACACCTTC.

This clone has a single count. The chain uses TRBV27 and TRBJ1-3; D is possibly TRBD1 (5 bases). This CDR3 spans 14 amino acids. Trimming pared 6 bases from V and 0 bases from J, leaving 9 bases between. CDR1 is MNHEY and CDR2 is SMNVEV in the germline V gene (reference sequence). CDR3 loop: CASRPGFSGNTIYF. The CDR3 DNA reads TGTGCCAGCAGACCAGGGTTCTCTGGAAACACCATATATTTT.

CDR3 protein: CASSLVRGQNTEAFF. The CDR3 DNA reads TGTGCCAGCAGCTTGGTCAGGGGCCAGAACACTGAAGCTTTCTTT. The rearrangement links TRBV5-4 to TRBJ1-1, with a tentative D call TRBD1 (6 bases). Germline V gene data show CDR1 as SGHNT and CDR2 as YYREEE (reference sequence). The CDR3 is made up of 15 amino acids. Deletions cut 0 bases from V and 1 base from J, with 10 bases between.

The chain carries TRBV3-1 (or the pseudogene TRBV3-2) and TRBJ2-1, with 10 positions matching TRBD2. This CDR3 region has 16 residues. Germline CDR1 is LGHDT and CDR2 is YNNKEL (reference sequence). The V segment lost 4 bases and the J segment 6 bases; nucleotides outside the gene matches: 9. The CDR3 nucleotides are TGTGCCAGCAGCCCCATCTTCGCTAGCGGGAGCAATGAGCAGTTCTTC. It is translated as CASSPIFASGSNEQFF.

With respect to this clone: Mismatch with germline at one junction end may stem from a read error. The genes are TRBV12-3 or TRBV12-4 and TRBJ2-4; TRBD1 agrees at 9 bases. There are 11 residues in the CDR3. CDR3 sequence: CASSPGQGIHF. As DNA, the CDR3 is TGTGCCAGCAGTCCAGGACAGGGGATTCACTTC.

The chain couples TRBV6-5 to TRBJ1-1, with D possibly TRBD1 on 6 matching bases. Germline lookup yields CDR1 MNHEY and CDR2 SVGAGI. Trimming left V 2 bases short and J 4 bases short, with 17 bases between. The CDR3 contains 16 residues. CDR3 sequence (DNA): TGTGCCAGCAGTTACGCGCAGGGGTATAGGGGCACTGAAGCTTTCTTT. It translates to CASSYAQGYRGTEAFF.

This clone was seen only once. The chain couples TRBV12-3 or TRBV12-4 to TRBJ2-7; the D is unclear. V was pared by 3 bases and J by 6 bases, with 9 bases between. The CDR3 contains 12 residues. The CDR3 sequence is CASSFSSGEQYF. CDR3 coding DNA: TGTGCCAGCAGTTTTTCGTCGGGCGAGCAGTACTTC.

The chain employs TRBV4-1 and TRBJ2-1; 14 bases are a match to TRBD2. Germline values: CDR1 MGHRA, CDR2 YSYEKL. The CDR3 length is 17 residues. With V trimmed by 4 bases and J by 2 bases, 4 bases remained unmatched. CDR3 nucleotide sequence: TGCGCCAGCAGCCGTCCGACTAGCGGGGGGGCCTACAATGAGCAGTTCTTC. Its protein product is CASSRPTSGGAYNEQFF.